This T cell receptor beta chain appears in the sequencing data of a study of post-analysis software for immune sequencing data. Study summary: There were relapsing-remitting, secondary progressive and progressive-relapsing multiple sclerosis among the disease courses included. Regarding the study as a whole: Strong co-clustering by F measure was evident for samples that had been prepared in the same batch. Patients had higher frequencies than controls of roughly 5 TRBV segments, including TRBV5-6, TRBV5-1 and TRBV20-1. Multiple sclerosis patients showed significantly lower normalized Chao1 diversity than controls did.

A few counts support this clonotype. Its antigen is unidentified. The CDR3 contains 19 residues. Looked up from germline, CDR1 is SGHTA and CDR2 is FQGNSA. With 5 bases clipped from V and 11 bases from J, the junction kept 25 bases outside the gene matches. The library was made from cDNA and included unique molecular identifiers. Input amounts of roughly 1 to 10 million T cells were used. These gave around 500,000 cDNA molecules, so each molecule approximated one T cell. TCRdb re-derived calls from the PCR reads in MiXCR, one entry per CDR3 protein. The sample consists of almost 700,000 distinct CDR3 sequences, 59% of them appearing once.

This sequence joins TRBV7-2 and TRBJ1-1; 11 bases fit TRBD1. Sequences were obtained from blood. This TCR was recovered from a girl aged 2-10 years with multiple sclerosis. CDR3 loop: CASSASPTSDPGQGEGAFF. CDR3 coding DNA: TGTGCCAGCAGCGCCTCCCCCACCTCAGATCCGGGACAGGGGGAGGGTGCTTTCTTT.